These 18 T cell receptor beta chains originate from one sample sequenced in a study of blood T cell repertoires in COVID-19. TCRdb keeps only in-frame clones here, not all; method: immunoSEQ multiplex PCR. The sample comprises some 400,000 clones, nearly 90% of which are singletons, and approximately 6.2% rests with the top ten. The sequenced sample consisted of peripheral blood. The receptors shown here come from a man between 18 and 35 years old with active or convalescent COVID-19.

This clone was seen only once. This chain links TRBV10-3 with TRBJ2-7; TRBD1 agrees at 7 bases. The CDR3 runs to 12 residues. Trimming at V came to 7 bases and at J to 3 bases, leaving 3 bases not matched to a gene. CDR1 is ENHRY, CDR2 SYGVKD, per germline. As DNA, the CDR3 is TGTGCCATCACCTCAGGGGGCTACGAGCAGTACTTC. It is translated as CAITSGGYEQYF.

Here the CDR3 reads CASSLEGQIYYNEQFF. In DNA form, the CDR3 reads TGCGCCAGCAGCCTAGAAGGACAGATTTACTACAATGAGCAGTTCTTC. V is TRBV4-1 and J is TRBJ2-1; D may be TRBD1 (6 bases). This CDR3 contains 16 residues. Germline V gene lookup returns CDR1 MGHRA and CDR2 YSYEKL. V was pared by 4 bases and J by 3 bases, with 16 bases between.

CDR3 DNA: TGTGCCGCAAAGGGGGGGGGCACGAACACTGAAGCTTTCTTT. Translation gives CAAKGGGTNTEAFF. The chain uses TRBV19 and TRBJ1-1; tentatively, D is TRBD1 (6 bases). Germline CDR1 LNHDA, CDR2 SQIVND (reference sequence). V lost 11 bases to trimming and J lost 1 base, with 17 bases between them. This CDR3 region has 14 residues.

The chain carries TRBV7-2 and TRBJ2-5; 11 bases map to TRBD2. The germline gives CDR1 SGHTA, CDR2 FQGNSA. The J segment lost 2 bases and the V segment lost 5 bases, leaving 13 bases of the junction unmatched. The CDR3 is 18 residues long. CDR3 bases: TGTGCCAGCAGCGATCCACTTACTAGCGGGAGAAAACAAGAGACCCAGTACTTC. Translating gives CASSDPLTSGRKQETQYF.

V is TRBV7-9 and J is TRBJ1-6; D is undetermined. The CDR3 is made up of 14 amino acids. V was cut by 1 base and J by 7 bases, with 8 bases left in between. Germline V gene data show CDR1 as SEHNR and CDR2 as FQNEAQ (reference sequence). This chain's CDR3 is CASSLEPQNSPLHF. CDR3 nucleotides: TGTGCCAGCAGCTTAGAACCACAGAATTCACCCCTCCACTTT.

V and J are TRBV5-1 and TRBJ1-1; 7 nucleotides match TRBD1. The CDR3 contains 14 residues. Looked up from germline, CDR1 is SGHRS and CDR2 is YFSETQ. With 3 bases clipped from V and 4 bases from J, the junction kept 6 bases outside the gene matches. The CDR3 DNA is TGCGCCAGCAGCTCCTACAGGGGAACCACTGAAGCTTTCTTT. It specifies CASSSYRGTTEAFF.

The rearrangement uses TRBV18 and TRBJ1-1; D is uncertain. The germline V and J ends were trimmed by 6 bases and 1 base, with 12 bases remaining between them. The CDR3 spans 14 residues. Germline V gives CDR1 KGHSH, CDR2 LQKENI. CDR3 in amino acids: CASSFPGGNTEAFF. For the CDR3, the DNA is TGTGCCAGCTCCTTTCCAGGAGGGAACACTGAAGCTTTCTTT.

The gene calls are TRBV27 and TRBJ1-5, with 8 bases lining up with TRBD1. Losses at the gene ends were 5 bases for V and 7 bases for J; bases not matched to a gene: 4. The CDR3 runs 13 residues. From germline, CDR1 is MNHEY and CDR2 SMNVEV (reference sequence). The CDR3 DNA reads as TGTGCCAGCAGTAGACAGGGGCGACAGCCCCAGCATTTT. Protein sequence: CASSRQGRQPQHF.

The CDR3 is CASSDYTGGANGYTF. CDR3 nucleotide sequence: TGTGCCAGCAGTGACTACACAGGGGGCGCGAATGGCTACACCTTC. The chain links TRBV6-4 to TRBJ1-2, with TRBD1 matching over 9 bases. This CDR3 region has 15 residues. Germline CDR1 and CDR2: MRHNA and SNTAGT. V was clipped by 1 base and J by 6 bases; unmatched bases: 6.

The CDR3 protein is CASRQPGISDEQFF. CDR3 DNA sequence: TGTGCCAGCAGACAACCCGGGATAAGCGATGAGCAGTTCTTC. The chain joins TRBV6-5 to TRBJ2-1, with D perhaps matching TRBD2 (5 bases). This CDR3 contains 14 residues. Germline CDR1 is MNHEY and CDR2 is SVGAGI. Trimming removed 6 bases from V and 8 bases from J, with 17 bases in between.

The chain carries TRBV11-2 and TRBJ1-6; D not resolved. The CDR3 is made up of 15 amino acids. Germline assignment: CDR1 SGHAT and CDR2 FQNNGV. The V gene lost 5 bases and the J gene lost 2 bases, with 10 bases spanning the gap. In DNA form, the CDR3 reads TGTGCCAGCAGCCCCTTCAGTACCTATAATTCACCCCTCCACTTT. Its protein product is CASSPFSTYNSPLHF.

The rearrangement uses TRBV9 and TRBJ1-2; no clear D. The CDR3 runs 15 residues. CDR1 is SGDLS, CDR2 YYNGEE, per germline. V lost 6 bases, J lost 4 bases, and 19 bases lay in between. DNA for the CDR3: TGTGCCAGCACCCCTCCAGACGGGGAGTTCTATGGCTACACCTTC. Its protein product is CASTPPDGEFYGYTF.

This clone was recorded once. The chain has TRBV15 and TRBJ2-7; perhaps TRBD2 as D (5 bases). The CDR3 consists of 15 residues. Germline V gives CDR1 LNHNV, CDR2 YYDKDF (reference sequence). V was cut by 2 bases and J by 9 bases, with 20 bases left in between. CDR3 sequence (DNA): TGTGCCACCAGCAGATACCGGGATTCCGGCGTCGGGCAGTACTTC. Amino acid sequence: CATSRYRDSGVGQYF. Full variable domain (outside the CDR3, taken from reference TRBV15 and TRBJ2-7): DAMVIQNPRYQVTQFGKPVTLSCSQTLNHNVMYWYQQKSSQAPKLLFHYYDKDFNNEADTPDNFQSRRPNTSFCFLDIRSPGLGDTAMYLCATSRYRDSGVGQYFGPGTRLTVT.

CDR3 in DNA: TGTGCCAGCAGCCGTGCCGGGACAGGGGACTACGAGCAGTACTTC. It codes for CASSRAGTGDYEQYF. V and J are TRBV6-6 and TRBJ2-7, with TRBD1 identical over 10 bases. V lost 6 bases to trimming and J lost 3 bases; unmatched junction nucleotides: 8. Germline values: CDR1 MNHNY, CDR2 SVGAGI (reference sequence). The CDR3 totals 15 residues.

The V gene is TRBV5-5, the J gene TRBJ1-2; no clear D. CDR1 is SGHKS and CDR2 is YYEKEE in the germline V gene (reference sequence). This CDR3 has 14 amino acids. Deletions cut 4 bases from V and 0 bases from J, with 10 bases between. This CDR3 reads CASSPEPPNYGYTF. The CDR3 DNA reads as TGTGCCAGCAGCCCCGAGCCTCCTAACTATGGCTACACCTTC.

The CDR3, as DNA: TGTGCCAGCTCACTGCGGGATCGGGAGCAGTACTTC. This codes for CASSLRDREQYF. This chain joins TRBV18 and TRBJ2-7; D may be TRBD2 (6 bases). Germline V gene sequence: CDR1 KGHSH, CDR2 LQKENI. The length of the CDR3 is 12 residues. The V and J ends lost 4 bases and 7 bases respectively, with 11 bases between them. The whole variable domain, filled in from reference TRBV18 and TRBJ2-7, reads NAGVMQNPRHLVRRRGQEARLRCSPMKGHSHVYWYRQLPEEGLKFMVYLQKENIIDESGMPKERFSAEFPKEGPSILRIQQVVRGDSAAYFCASSLRDREQYFGPGTRLTVT.

Here the CDR3 DNA reads TGTGCCACCAGTGATTCCCGCTTAGCAACTAATGAAAAACTGTTTTTT. Encoded protein: CATSDSRLATNEKLFF. V usage is TRBV24-1 and J usage is TRBJ1-4; no clear D. This CDR3 contains 16 residues. The V end was cut by 2 bases, the J end by 0 bases, with 9 bases between. The V gene's germline CDR1 is KGHDR and CDR2 SFDVKD.

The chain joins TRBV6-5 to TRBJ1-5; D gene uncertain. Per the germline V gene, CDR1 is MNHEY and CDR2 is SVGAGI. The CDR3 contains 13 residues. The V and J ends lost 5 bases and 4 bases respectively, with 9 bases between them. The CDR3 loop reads CASSRLKNQPQHF. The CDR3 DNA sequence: TGTGCCAGCAGTCGACTGAAAAATCAGCCCCAGCATTTT.